Listed here are 32 T cell receptor beta chains from one sample, sequenced in a study of blood T cell repertoires in COVID-19. Profiled with immunoSEQ multiplex PCR; TCRdb holds only in-frame clones, not every one. The table has about 210,000 clones, around four fifths seen once. The source material was peripheral blood. These receptors came from a man aged 55 to 70 with COVID-19, enrolled during active disease.

The chain combines TRBV28 with TRBJ2-1, with 10 bases lining up with TRBD1. Germline V gene lookup returns CDR1 MDHEN and CDR2 SYDVKM. With 9 bases clipped from V and 8 bases from J, the junction kept 7 bases outside the gene matches. CDR3 length: 13 amino acids. CDR3 in DNA: TGTGCCAGTCTCGGGACAGGGGAGCATGAGCAGTTCTTC. Translation gives CASLGTGEHEQFF.

This clone was seen just once. CDR3 nucleotides: TGTGCCAGCAGTGACTCATGGGGGGATGAAGCTTTCTTT. The encoded protein is CASSDSWGDEAFF. J is TRBJ1-1 and V is TRBV6-4; weak D call: TRBD1 (5 bases). Looked up from germline, CDR1 is MRHNA and CDR2 is SNTAGT. V was cut by 0 bases and J by 7 bases, with 9 bases left in between. The CDR3 extends over 13 amino acids.

The chain combines TRBV28 with TRBJ1-2, with no clear D. The germline V and J ends were trimmed by 7 bases and 4 bases, with 16 bases remaining between them. The germline CDR1 and CDR2 sequences are MDHEN and SYDVKM. The CDR3 length is 14 residues. The CDR3: CASTRGRVSYGYTF. CDR3 in DNA: TGTGCCAGCACCCGAGGGCGGGTCAGCTATGGCTACACCTTC.

V is TRBV19 and J is TRBJ1-2; no definite D call. Trimming pared 5 bases from V and 6 bases from J, leaving 7 bases between. Germline V CDR1 and CDR2: LNHDA, SQIVND (reference sequence). This CDR3 has 11 residues. In DNA, the CDR3 is TGTGCCAGTAGTTCAAACAATGGCTACACCTTC. Translated: CASSSNNGYTF. Looking up the rest from reference TRBV19 and TRBJ1-2 gives the full variable domain: DGGITQSPKYLFRKEGQNVTLSCEQNLNHDAMYWYRQDPGQGLRLIYYSQIVNDFQKGDIAEGYSVSREKKESFPLTVTSAQKNPTAFYLCASSSNNGYTFGSGTRLTVV.

V usage is TRBV7-8 and J usage is TRBJ2-2; 13 bases line up with TRBD2. V lost 6 bases and J lost 8; bases outside the gene matches: 6. The CDR3 totals 15 residues. Germline-derived CDR1 and CDR2 are SGHVS and FQNEAQ. The DNA of the CDR3 is TGTGCCAGCAGTCTCGGACTAGCGGGAGTTGGGGAGCTGTTTTTT. Translated: CASSLGLAGVGELFF. The variable domain in full, completed from reference TRBV7-8 and TRBJ2-2, reads GAGVSQSPRYKVAKRGQDVALRCDPISGHVSLFWYQQALGQGPEFLTYFQNEAQLDKSGLPSDRFFAERPEGSVSTLKIQRTQQEDSAVYLCASSLGLAGVGELFFGEGSRLTVL.

This clone turned up a few times. The chain carries TRBV6-5 and TRBJ2-6; tentatively, D is TRBD1 (6 bases). The CDR3 sequence is 15 residues long. The V end was cut by 2 bases, the J end by 2 bases, with 7 bases between. The germline V gene has CDR1 MNHEY and CDR2 SVGAGI. CDR3 sequence reads: CASSYGGAGANVLTF. The CDR3 region has the DNA TGTGCCAGCAGTTACGGGGGCGCTGGGGCCAACGTCCTGACTTTC.

The chain employs TRBV2 and TRBJ1-2, with D unclear. The V gene's germline CDR1 is SNHLY and CDR2 FYNNEI. The CDR3 extends over 14 amino acids. The V end was cut by 7 bases, the J end by 0 bases, with 12 bases between. The CDR3 loop is CASIPGFPNYGYTF. In nucleotides, the CDR3 is TGTGCCAGCATCCCAGGTTTCCCTAACTATGGCTACACCTTC.

The V call is TRBV5-6, the J call TRBJ2-7; D is ambiguous. The CDR3 covers 13 residues. V lost 0 bases, J lost 7 bases, and 11 bases lay in between. Germline V gene lookup returns CDR1 SGHDT and CDR2 YYEEEE. Here the CDR3 DNA reads TGTGCCAGCAGCTTGGACAGATCCTTGGAGCAGTACTTC. This gives the protein CASSLDRSLEQYF.

The chain joins TRBV12-3 or TRBV12-4 to TRBJ2-7; no clear D gene. V was pared by 4 bases and J by 6 bases, with 10 bases between. The CDR3 has 12 amino acids. The CDR3 is CASSSQRREQYF. The CDR3 coding sequence is TGTGCCAGCAGTTCACAGAGACGCGAGCAGTACTTC.

This sequence joins TRBV6-1 and TRBJ2-5, with 12 bases identical to TRBD2. The CDR3 sequence is 16 residues long. CDR1 and CDR2 (germline): MNHNS, SASEGT. V lost 2 bases to trimming and J lost 4 bases; unmatched junction nucleotides: 5. CDR3 amino acids: CASSESASGRGETQYF. The CDR3, as DNA: TGTGCCAGCAGTGAATCGGCTAGCGGGAGGGGAGAGACCCAGTACTTC.

The rearrangement links TRBV2 to TRBJ1-2; a weak D match, TRBD1 (6 bases). V lost 7 bases and J 6 bases, leaving 18 bases between the germline ends. Germline CDR1 and CDR2: SNHLY and FYNNEI. The length of the CDR3 is 14 residues. The chain's CDR3 is CASNWGQGRDGYTF. The CDR3, as DNA: TGTGCCAGCAACTGGGGGCAGGGAAGGGATGGCTACACCTTC.

The V gene is TRBV19, the J gene TRBJ2-5, with 7 nucleotides matching TRBD2. The CDR3 totals 16 residues. The junction had 7 bases not matched to a gene; V was cut back by 2 bases and J by 1 base. Germline CDR1 is LNHDA and CDR2 is SQIVND (reference sequence). The chain's CDR3 is CASSIHLAAAQETQYF. The CDR3 DNA reads as TGTGCCAGTAGTATACACCTAGCGGCCGCCCAAGAGACCCAGTACTTC.

In its sample, this clone was seen once. V and J are TRBV11-3 and TRBJ1-1, with TRBD1 matching 9 bases. V shed 5 bases, J shed 5 bases, and the junction held 6 bases outside the gene matches. The germline V gene encodes CDR1 SGHNT and CDR2 YENEEA. The CDR3 extends over 14 amino acids. CDR3 residues: CASSQGQGGTEAFF. DNA of the CDR3: TGTGCCAGCAGCCAGGGACAGGGTGGAACTGAAGCTTTCTTT.

The V call is TRBV6-5, the J call TRBJ2-7; 7 bases are a match to TRBD2. The CDR3 has 14 residues. V lost 6 bases to trimming and J lost 4 bases; unmatched junction nucleotides: 9. From germline, CDR1 is MNHEY and CDR2 SVGAGI. The chain's CDR3 is CASSRGRGIYEQYF. Here the CDR3 DNA reads TGTGCCAGCAGCCGCGGGAGAGGGATATACGAGCAGTACTTC.

The gene calls are TRBV7-7 and TRBJ2-7; 7 nucleotides agree with TRBD2. The ends lost 5 bases at V and 0 bases at J; junction bases unmatched: 7. Germline CDR1 is SSHAT and CDR2 is FNYEAQ (reference sequence). The CDR3 sequence is 15 residues long. In nucleotides, the CDR3 is TGTGCCAGCAGCCTATCAGCGGGACCCTCCTACGAGCAGTACTTC. Translating gives CASSLSAGPSYEQYF. The full variable domain, its missing parts supplied by reference TRBV7-7 and TRBJ2-7, is GAGVSQSPRYKVTKRGQDVTLRCDPISSHATLYWYQQALGQGPEFLTYFNYEAQPDKSGLPSDRFSAERPEGSISTLTIQRTEQRDSAMYRCASSLSAGPSYEQYFGPGTRLTVT.

V and J are TRBV18 and TRBJ1-5, with TRBD1 identical over 9 bases. The CDR3 runs 16 residues. Germline values: CDR1 KGHSH, CDR2 LQKENI. J lost 6 bases, V lost 5 bases, and 11 bases had no gene match. Here the CDR3 reads CASSSSGTGPSQPQHF. CDR3 coding DNA: TGTGCCAGCTCATCCTCCGGGACAGGGCCGAGTCAGCCCCAGCATTTT.

The chain is built from TRBV29-1 and TRBJ1-5; 8 bases are a match to TRBD1. The CDR3 is 13 residues long. The V gene end was trimmed by 4 bases and the J gene end by 3 bases; junction bases not matched to a gene: 2. Germline CDR1 SQVTM, CDR2 ANQGSEA. CDR3 amino acids: CSVVGQANQPQHF. In DNA, the CDR3 is TGCAGCGTTGTGGGACAGGCCAATCAGCCCCAGCATTTT. The full variable domain, rest sourced from reference TRBV29-1 and TRBJ1-5, is SAVISQKPSRDICQRGTSLTIQCQVDSQVTMMFWYRQQPGQSLTLIATANQGSEATYESGFVIDKFPISRPNLTFSTLTVSNMSPEDSSIYLCSVVGQANQPQHFGDGTRLSIL.

The chain carries TRBV28 and TRBJ2-6; 7 bases are shared with TRBD1. V trimming: 7 bases; J trimming: 0 bases; junction bases outside the gene matches: 6. Germline-derived CDR1 and CDR2 are MDHEN and SYDVKM. This CDR3 is 16 amino acids long. The CDR3 protein is CASTRQGLSGANVLTF. The CDR3 nucleotides read TGTGCCAGCACCCGACAGGGCCTCTCTGGGGCCAACGTCCTGACTTTC.

The chain employs TRBV2 and TRBJ1-6; no firm D call. The V end was cut by 4 bases, the J end by 5 bases, with 3 bases between. Per germline, CDR1 SNHLY and CDR2 FYNNEI. This CDR3 spans 12 amino acids. The CDR3 DNA sequence: TGTGCCAGCAGTGGTAATAATTCACCCCTCCACTTT. Translated, it gives CASSGNNSPLHF.

The chain links TRBV27 to TRBJ2-2, with D possibly matching TRBD2 (6 bases). This CDR3 has 14 amino acids. Germline CDR1 MNHEY, CDR2 SMNVEV (reference sequence). The V end was cut by 3 bases, the J end by 7 bases, with 12 bases between. The CDR3 DNA sequence: TGTGCCAGCAGTTTTAGGAGGGCGGGCGGGGAGCTGTTTTTT. Translation gives CASSFRRAGGELFF.

This clone has only a few counts. The chain carries TRBV29-1 and TRBJ1-1, with D perhaps matching TRBD1 (6 bases). The V and J ends lost 6 bases and 0 bases respectively, with 14 bases between them. The CDR3 totals 14 residues. Germline CDR1 is SQVTM and CDR2 is ANQGSEA. The CDR3 DNA reads as TGCAGCGTCGTTGGACAGAACATGAACACTGAAGCTTTCTTT. It translates to CSVVGQNMNTEAFF.

This clone turned up a few times. The chain is built from TRBV7-9 and TRBJ1-1; no reliable D call. Trimming removed 3 bases from V and 1 base from J, with 6 bases in between. The CDR3 has 13 residues. Germline assignment: CDR1 SEHNR and CDR2 FQNEAQ (reference sequence). CDR3 coding DNA: TGTGCCAGCAGCTTTGAGGGGAACACTGAAGCTTTCTTT. It yields the protein CASSFEGNTEAFF.

The chain links TRBV7-2 to TRBJ1-1, with 7 bases fitting TRBD1. The CDR3 contains 12 residues. Germline V gives CDR1 SGHTA, CDR2 FQGNSA. After removal of 5 bases from V and 7 bases from J, the junction contained 4 bases not matched to a gene. The CDR3 bases are TGTGCCAGCAGCAGGGACAGTGATGAAGCTTTCTTT. It yields the protein CASSRDSDEAFF.

The J gene is TRBJ1-1, the V gene TRBV3-1 (or the pseudogene TRBV3-2); TRBD1 might be the D (5 bases). The germline V and J ends were trimmed by 6 bases and 4 bases, with 15 bases remaining between them. Germline assignment: CDR1 LGHDT and CDR2 YNNKEL (reference sequence). This CDR3 spans 14 amino acids. The CDR3 nucleotides read TGTGCCAGCAGTACAAACCGGGGGGGCACTGAAGCTTTCTTT. It specifies CASSTNRGGTEAFF.

The genes are TRBV6-6 and TRBJ1-2, with a possible D match to TRBD1 (6 bases). The germline CDR1 and CDR2 sequences are MNHNY and SVGAGI (reference sequence). V shed 5 bases and J shed 4 bases, with 14 bases lying between them. CDR3 length: 14 amino acids. Here the CDR3 reads CASSLGGGGYGYTF. CDR3 nucleotides: TGTGCCAGCAGTCTAGGGGGAGGGGGCTATGGCTACACCTTC.

The chain employs TRBV19 and TRBJ1-1; D perhaps matches TRBD1 (5 bases). The germline gives CDR1 LNHDA, CDR2 SQIVND (reference sequence). V was trimmed by 3 bases and J by 3 bases, leaving 11 bases between them. The CDR3 is 14 amino acids. The CDR3 nucleotides are TGTGCCAGTAGTATTTTGGCAGGGCACACTGAAGCTTTCTTT. Amino acids: CASSILAGHTEAFF.

This chain joins TRBV19 and TRBJ2-2; TRBD2 aligns across 12 bases. The CDR3 sequence is 16 residues long. Germline CDR1 LNHDA, CDR2 SQIVND (reference sequence). Trimming removed 7 bases from V and 4 bases from J; junction bases left unmatched: 7. CDR3 DNA: TGTGCCAGTACTAGACTAGCGGGAGTAGGCACCGGGGAGCTGTTTTTT. Amino acids: CASTRLAGVGTGELFF.

The J gene is TRBJ2-1, the V gene TRBV7-8; possible D gene TRBD1, 6 bases. Between the trimmed V and J ends, which lost 3 bases and 4 bases, there was a span of 19 bases. Germline loops: CDR1 SGHVS, CDR2 FQNEAQ. The CDR3 contains 17 residues. The CDR3 DNA reads as TGTGCCAGCAGCTTCCAGCGTGGGGGCCCTGGTTACAATGAGCAGTTCTTC. This gives the protein CASSFQRGGPGYNEQFF.

The chain carries TRBV6-5 and TRBJ1-1; the match to TRBD1 covers 9 bases. The CDR3 totals 14 residues. V lost 5 bases to trimming and J lost 5 bases; unmatched junction nucleotides: 6. The germline CDR1 and CDR2 sequences are MNHEY and SVGAGI. DNA of the CDR3: TGTGCCAGCAGTCTGACAGGGGGAACGACTGAAGCTTTCTTT. The encoded protein is CASSLTGGTTEAFF.

This clone was seen more than once but under ten times. At one end, the junction sequence differs from germline, possibly due to a read error. The rearrangement joins TRBV2 to TRBJ2-5; D remains ambiguous. This CDR3 is 10 amino acids long. Germline CDR1 SNHLY, CDR2 FYNNEI. The CDR3 DNA follows: TGTGCCAGCAGCGAAGAGACCCAGTACTTC. Its translation: CASSEETQYF.

The genes are TRBV5-5 and TRBJ2-1; D is possibly TRBD1 (6 bases). CDR3 size: 12 residues. Trimming removed 0 bases at V and 9 bases at J, with 7 bases between. Germline-derived CDR1 and CDR2 are SGHKS and YYEKEE (reference sequence). CDR3 sequence: CASSLGGGEQFF. CDR3 nucleotide sequence: TGTGCCAGCAGCTTGGGAGGGGGTGAGCAGTTCTTC.

This sequence joins TRBV5-1 and TRBJ1-1; the match to TRBD1 covers 10 bases. CDR1 and CDR2 from the germline V gene are SGHRS and YFSETQ. The ends lost 4 bases at V and 3 bases at J; junction bases unmatched: 3. The CDR3 extends over 14 amino acids. The CDR3 sequence is CASSKDRGDTEAFF. The CDR3 region has the DNA TGCGCCAGCAGCAAGGACAGGGGGGACACTGAAGCTTTCTTT.